This TCR beta chain was sequenced during a study of patients and donors after allogeneic stem cell transplantation. The germline V gene encodes CDR1 LGHNA and CDR2 YNFKEQ. J gave up 7 bases and V 0 bases, and 1 base lay outside the gene matches. The length of the CDR3 is 14 residues. This clonotype was seen many times. TCRdb ran MiXCR on the RT-PCR reads and lists one entry per CDR3 protein. There are fewer than 200,000 distinct CDR3 sequences in the sample; 30% occur only once, and around 3.2% lies in the top ten. The sample taken for sequencing was blood, either unsorted or a sorted T cell fraction (not recorded which). The source is a human donor who was either an allogeneic HSCT recipient or a stem cell or donor lymphocyte infusion donor (not recorded which). It is not recorded whose cells these are; they may come from a transplant donor. This chain joins TRBV4-2 and TRBJ1-4; TRBD1 agrees at 8 bases. CDR3: CASSQDRGLEKLFF. Written as DNA, the CDR3 is TGTGCCAGCAGCCAAGACAGGGGGCTTGAAAAACTGTTTTTT.